This T cell receptor (beta chain) derives from a study of OX40 agonist ivuxolimab in advanced cancers. For the study at large: Mean age approximately 59 years, range about 23 to 79; approximately 80% male.

Study-level points and caveats: Nonresponders, in some cases, also had low normalized T-cell clonal expansion. Antigen specificity remained undetermined for the expanded peripheral T cells.

V dropped 6 bases and J dropped 11; count of bases not matched to a gene: 10. The CDR3 length is 13 residues. Germline values: CDR1 MDHEN, CDR2 SYDVKM. This clone is a singleton in its sample. The antigen remains undetermined. Assay used: immunoSEQ multiplex PCR; TCRdb lists only in-frame clones, some missing. In the table there are around 62,000 clones, around 90% of which are singletons. This sequence joins TRBV28 and TRBJ1-1; 9 bases match TRBD1. The TCR originated in an adult with an advanced solid tumor such as melanoma, head and neck, liver or kidney cancer. This specimen was CD4+ or CD8+ T cells sorted from blood, taken in a trial of the OX40 agonist ivuxolimab. The CDR3 spells CASRTTGGAGAFF. Here the CDR3 DNA reads TGTGCCAGCAGAACTACAGGGGGCGCCGGGGCTTTCTTT. The full variable domain, in which reference TRBV28 and TRBJ1-1 provide the parts outside the CDR3, is DVKVTQSSRYLVKRTGEKVFLECVQDMDHENMFWYRQDPGLGLRLIYFSYDVKMKEKGDIPEGYSVSREKKERFSLILESASTNQTSMYLCASRTTGGAGAFFGQGTRLTVV.